The rows below give T cell receptor beta chains drawn from one sample of a study of PD-L1 blockade in urothelial cancer. Profiled with immunoSEQ multiplex PCR; TCRdb holds only in-frame clones, not every one. The sample has some 27,000 clones, around 80% seen once. The material sequenced was PBMCs, taken around atezolizumab (anti-PD-L1) treatment. The source is a man aged 45-65 years with urothelial cancer. CDR3s include the opening cysteine and the closing phenylalanine or tryptophan. A D gene is named only where the DNA matches it firmly. A row's size may be missing; if present it is once, few, many or a size class.

few	TRBV6-5	TRBD1	TRBJ2-1	16	CASSFEAGQVYNEQFF	TGTGCCAGCAGTTTCGAGGCGGGACAGGTATACAATGAGCAGTTCTTC
few	TRBV7-2	-	TRBJ2-2	14	CASRPGQNTGELFF	TGTGCCAGCAGGCCGGGACAGAACACCGGGGAGCTGTTTTTT
once	TRBV6-1	TRBD1	TRBJ1-1	15	CASSESDRRNTEAFF	TGTGCCAGCAGTGAATCGGACAGGAGAAACACTGAAGCTTTCTTT
-	TRBV5-6	-	TRBJ1-5	12	CASSGNGQPQHF	TGTGCCAGCAGCGGAAACGGGCAGCCCCAGCATTTT
-	TRBV30	-	TRBJ2-6	15	CAWSLAQTGANVLTF	TGTGCCTGGAGTTTGGCACAGACTGGGGCCAACGTCCTGACTTTC
-	TRBV7-2	TRBD1	TRBJ2-2	15	CASSYGQGRTGELFF	TGTGCCAGCAGCTACGGACAGGGACGAACCGGGGAGCTGTTTTTT
few	TRBV7-6	-	TRBJ2-7	16	CASSLAQALTSDEQYF	TGTGCCAGCAGCTTAGCGCAGGCTCTAACTAGTGACGAGCAGTACTTC
-	TRBV5-6	-	TRBJ1-1	12	CASSSGGAEAFF	TGTGCCAGCAGCTCCGGGGGGGCTGAAGCTTTCTTT
-	TRBV19	TRBD1	TRBJ1-1	14	CASSIRQGGTEAFF	TGTGCCAGTAGTATCCGACAGGGTGGAACTGAAGCTTTCTTT
-	TRBV6-6	TRBD1	TRBJ1-2	15	CASSTRTGGWYGYTF	TGTGCCAGCAGTACCAGGACAGGGGGCTGGTATGGCTACACCTTC
-	TRBV5-1	TRBD2	TRBJ2-1	16	CASSLAGGESGDEQFF	TGCGCCAGCAGCTTGGCCGGGGGGGAGTCCGGTGATGAGCAGTTCTTC
-	TRBV6-4	TRBD1	TRBJ1-6	14	CASSEGQGGSPLHF	TGTGCCAGCAGCGAGGGACAGGGAGGTTCACCCCTCCACTTT